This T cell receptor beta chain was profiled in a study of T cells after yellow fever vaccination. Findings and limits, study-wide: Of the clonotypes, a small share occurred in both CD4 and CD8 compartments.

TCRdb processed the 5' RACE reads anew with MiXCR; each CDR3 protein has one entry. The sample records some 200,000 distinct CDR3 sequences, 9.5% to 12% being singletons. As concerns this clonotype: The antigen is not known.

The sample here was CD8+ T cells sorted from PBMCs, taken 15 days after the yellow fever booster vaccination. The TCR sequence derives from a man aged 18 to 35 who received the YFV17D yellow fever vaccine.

For the CDR3, the DNA is TGCAGTGCTATGTTAGCCTCCTACAATGAGCAGTTCTTC. It codes for CSAMLASYNEQFF. The V gene is TRBV20-1, the J gene TRBJ2-1; D not certain. There are 13 residues in the CDR3. V lost 4 bases, J lost 0 bases, and 7 bases lay in between. Germline CDR1 DFQATT, CDR2 SNEGSKA (reference sequence).